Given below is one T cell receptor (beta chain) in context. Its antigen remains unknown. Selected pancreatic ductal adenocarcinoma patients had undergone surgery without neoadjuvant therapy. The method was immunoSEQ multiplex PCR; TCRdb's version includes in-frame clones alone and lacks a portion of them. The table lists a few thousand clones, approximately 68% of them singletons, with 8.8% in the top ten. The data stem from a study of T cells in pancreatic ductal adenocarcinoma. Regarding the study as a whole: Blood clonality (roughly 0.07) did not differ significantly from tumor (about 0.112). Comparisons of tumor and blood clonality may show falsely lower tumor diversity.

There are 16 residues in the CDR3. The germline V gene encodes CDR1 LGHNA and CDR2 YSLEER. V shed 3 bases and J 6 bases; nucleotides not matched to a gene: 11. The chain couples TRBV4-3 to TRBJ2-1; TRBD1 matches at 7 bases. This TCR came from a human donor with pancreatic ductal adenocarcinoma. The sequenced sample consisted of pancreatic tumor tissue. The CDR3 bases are TGCGCCAGCAGCCAGAACAGGGGTCGGTCGGTCAATGAGCAGTTCTTC. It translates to CASSQNRGRSVNEQFF.